Each of the 26 T cell receptor beta chains below was sequenced from the same sample in a study of cytomegalovirus exposure and HLA in healthy donors. This PCR relied on a set of 60 Vbeta primers and 13 Jbeta primers. Only in-frame clones appear in the TCRdb table, and some are missing; sequencing was by immunoSEQ multiplex PCR. The profile covers 95,000 or so clones, with around three quarters appearing a single time and about 16% taken by the ten largest. Sequencing was carried out using PBMCs. The receptor set was obtained from a woman aged 45-60 years in good health and CMV-seropositive.

The chain recombines TRBV9 with TRBJ2-7; 9 bases fit TRBD1. The CDR3 sequence is 15 residues long. Trimming at V came to 4 bases and at J to 4 bases, leaving 9 bases not matched to a gene. CDR1 is SGDLS, CDR2 YYNGEE, per germline. The CDR3 reads CASSQGGQGIYEQYF. Here the CDR3 DNA reads TGTGCCAGCAGCCAGGGGGGACAGGGTATTTACGAGCAGTACTTC.

CDR3 region: CASSEALAGVDTQYF. In DNA form, the CDR3 reads TGTGCCAGCTCAGAAGCCCTAGCGGGAGTAGATACGCAGTATTTT. The chain combines TRBV18 with TRBJ2-3; 10 bases match TRBD2. V lost 5 bases to trimming and J lost 5 bases; unmatched junction nucleotides: 7. CDR1 KGHSH and CDR2 LQKENI come from the germline V gene. The CDR3 runs to 15 residues.

The chain recombines TRBV6-1 with TRBJ2-5, with D perhaps matching TRBD2 (6 bases). The J call may be in error: the DNA end matches TRBJ2-7 better. CDR3 length equals 15 residues. The germline gives CDR1 MNHNS, CDR2 SASEGT. This chain's CDR3 is CASSTGTGLAHEQYF. CDR3 nucleotide sequence: TGTGCCAGCAGTACCGGGACGGGACTGGCCCACGAGCAGTACTTC.

This sequence joins TRBV29-1 and TRBJ2-3; possible D gene TRBD2, 6 bases. The CDR3 contains 11 residues. Germline V gives CDR1 SQVTM, CDR2 ANQGSEA. Trimming pared 4 bases from V and 9 bases from J, leaving 11 bases between. The CDR3 loop is CSVVAGRTQYF. The CDR3 bases are TGCAGCGTTGTGGCGGGAAGGACGCAGTATTTT.

This clone was observed once. J is TRBJ2-1 and V is TRBV10-1, with TRBD2 identical over 8 bases. This CDR3 has 16 residues. The germline V gene has CDR1 WNHNN and CDR2 SYGVQD (reference sequence). Losses at the gene ends were 7 bases for V and 5 bases for J; bases not matched to a gene: 13. The CDR3 DNA sequence: TGCGCCAGCAAAGGCCTCAGCGGGAGAAGGGACAATGAGCAGTTCTTC. Its translation is CASKGLSGRRDNEQFF.

This chain uses TRBV28 with TRBJ1-4, with D unresolved. The CDR3 covers 12 residues. Germline V gene data show CDR1 as MDHEN and CDR2 as SYDVKM. Trimming removed 7 bases from V and 0 bases from J, with 3 bases in between. For the CDR3, the DNA is TGTGCCAGCACGGCAACTAATGAAAAACTGTTTTTT. This encodes CASTATNEKLFF.

V gene TRBV4-2 combines with J gene TRBJ2-3; 11 nucleotides line up with TRBD2. J gave up 0 bases and V 0 bases, and 8 bases lay outside the gene matches. In germline, CDR1 is LGHNA, CDR2 YNFKEQ. This CDR3 is 19 amino acids long. The CDR3 nucleotides read TGTGCCAGCAGCCAAGATGGGCTAGCGGGAGGAGGGAGCACAGATACGCAGTATTTT. This codes for CASSQDGLAGGGSTDTQYF.

Points on this clone: An end of the junction does not agree with germline; a read error may underlie this. This chain links TRBV6-5 with TRBJ2-1; possible D gene TRBD1, 5 bases. Germline loops: CDR1 MNHEY, CDR2 SVGAGI. CDR3 size: 15 residues. The CDR3 spells CASSYSYEDNNGQFF. The CDR3 bases are TGTGCCAGCAGTTACTCGTATGAGGACAACAATGGGCAGTTCTTC.

This clone occurred once. The chain recombines TRBV19 with TRBJ2-3, with a weak D call TRBD2 (6 bases). Germline V gene data show CDR1 as LNHDA and CDR2 as SQIVND (reference sequence). Deletions cut 6 bases from V and 3 bases from J, with 16 bases between. The CDR3 length is 15 residues. The CDR3 is CASSPLGGITDTQYF. Here the CDR3 DNA reads TGTGCCAGTAGCCCATTAGGAGGGATAACAGATACGCAGTATTTT.

In DNA form, the CDR3 reads TGCGCCAGCAGCTCGGCCCCTAGCGGGAGGATTTATGAGCAGTTCTTC. Translation gives CASSSAPSGRIYEQFF. V is TRBV4-1 and J is TRBJ2-1; TRBD2 matches 11 bases. J was trimmed by 8 bases and V by 5 bases; bases with no gene match: 11. The CDR3 covers 16 residues. Germline V CDR1 and CDR2: MGHRA, YSYEKL.

In this sample, this clone turned up a few times. The chain is built from TRBV13 and TRBJ1-1; weak D call: TRBD1 (6 bases). This CDR3 has 11 amino acids. V gave up 4 bases and J gave up 11 bases, with 11 bases separating them. CDR1 PRHDT and CDR2 FYEKMQ come from the germline V gene (reference sequence). The chain's CDR3 is CASSYRVGAFF. The CDR3 coding sequence is TGTGCCAGCAGCTACAGGGTTGGGGCTTTCTTT.

The gene calls are TRBV5-1 and TRBJ1-1; TRBD1 might be the D (5 bases). The CDR3 has 13 amino acids. CDR1 SGHRS and CDR2 YFSETQ come from the germline V gene. Trimming pared 3 bases from V and 7 bases from J, leaving 13 bases between. CDR3 sequence (DNA): TGCGCCAGCAGCTCGTCCATCGGGGGTGAAGCTTTCTTT. Its protein product is CASSSSIGGEAFF.

V and J are TRBV11-2 and TRBJ2-7, with 7 bases that match TRBD2. Unmatched junction bases numbered 6, after V lost 1 base and J lost 6 bases. CDR1 and CDR2 (germline): SGHAT, FQNNGV. The CDR3 has 14 residues. CDR3 DNA sequence: TGTGCCAGCAGCTTAGGCGGGAGAGTCAGCGAGCAGTACTTC. It specifies CASSLGGRVSEQYF.

The V gene is TRBV5-1, the J gene TRBJ2-7; the D gene is possibly TRBD1 (5 bases). This CDR3 has 13 residues. With 1 base removed from V and 1 base from J, the gap between germline ends came to 6 bases. Germline values: CDR1 SGHRS, CDR2 YFSETQ. The DNA for the CDR3 is TGCGCCAGCAGCTTGCAGGGATCCTACGAGCAGTACTTC. This sequence encodes CASSLQGSYEQYF.

Details on this clone: The junction departs from germline at one end; a sequencing error may be responsible. In DNA form, the CDR3 reads TGTGCTAGCAGCTCCGGGACAGGGAGAAACGAGCAGTACTTC. It yields the protein CASSSGTGRNEQYF. The genes are TRBV7-7 and TRBJ2-7, with 9 positions matching TRBD1. CDR3 length: 14 residues. From germline, CDR1 is SSHAT and CDR2 FNYEAQ (reference sequence).

Only a few counts were recorded for this clone. The genes are TRBV4-1 and TRBJ2-1, with D tentatively TRBD2 (5 bases). Germline assignment: CDR1 MGHRA and CDR2 YSYEKL. With 8 bases removed from V and 7 bases from J, the gap between germline ends came to 27 bases. The CDR3 contains 17 residues. CDR3 sequence reads: CASAEWEMGTWGNEQFF. DNA for the CDR3: TGCGCCAGCGCTGAATGGGAGATGGGTACCTGGGGAAATGAGCAGTTCTTC.

The chain couples TRBV10-3 to TRBJ1-2, with a weak D call TRBD1 (5 bases). CDR3 size: 13 residues. Germline V gene sequence: CDR1 ENHRY, CDR2 SYGVKD. The ends were cut back, 7 bases at V and 7 bases at J, with 16 bases in the middle. CDR3 coding DNA: TGTGCCATCACGTCGGGACTGTTGGCTGGCTACACCTTC. It encodes CAITSGLLAGYTF.

CDR3 in DNA: TGTGCCAGCAGTAGGACAGGGACTCATGGCTACACCTTC. It translates to CASSRTGTHGYTF. This chain connects TRBV6-4 to TRBJ1-2, with 8 positions matching TRBD1. The CDR3 has 13 residues. J was trimmed by 6 bases and V by 5 bases; bases with no gene match: 5. The germline CDR1 and CDR2 sequences are MRHNA and SNTAGT.

This rearrangement joins TRBV9 to TRBJ1-3; D might be TRBD1 (5 bases). The CDR3 runs to 15 residues. From germline, CDR1 is SGDLS and CDR2 YYNGEE. The V end lost 0 bases, the J end lost 4 bases, and 11 bases lay between the germline ends. CDR3 sequence (DNA): TGTGCCAGCAGCGTAGGTGGGGCTCCCGGAAACACCATATATTTT. This encodes CASSVGGAPGNTIYF.

The rearrangement uses TRBV15 and TRBJ1-4, with a tentative D call TRBD1 (5 bases). Trimming pared 0 bases from V and 5 bases from J, leaving 10 bases between. CDR1 is LNHNV and CDR2 is YYDKDF in the germline V gene (reference sequence). The CDR3 has 15 residues. The CDR3 region is CATSREGGGNEKLFF. The CDR3 DNA follows: TGTGCCACCAGCAGAGAGGGGGGAGGGAATGAAAAACTGTTTTTT. Supplemented by reference TRBV15 and TRBJ1-4, the full variable domain reads DAMVIQNPRYQVTQFGKPVTLSCSQTLNHNVMYWYQQKSSQAPKLLFHYYDKDFNNEADTPDNFQSRRPNTSFCFLDIRSPGLGDTAMYLCATSREGGGNEKLFFGSGTQLSVL.

The chain couples TRBV19 to TRBJ2-7, with D perhaps matching TRBD2 (5 bases). Germline CDR1 is LNHDA and CDR2 is SQIVND (reference sequence). Trimming cost V 2 bases and J 2 bases, with 10 bases left between them. The length of the CDR3 is 14 residues. The CDR3 loop reads CASSISTRAYEQYF. The CDR3, as DNA: TGTGCCAGTAGTATATCTACTAGGGCCTACGAGCAGTACTTC.

CDR3 in DNA: TGTGCCAGCAGTTTATCTGTGGGAGGGCCTGTCAATGAGCAGTTCTTC. Encoded protein: CASSLSVGGPVNEQFF. The chain has TRBV27 and TRBJ2-1, with 7 positions matching TRBD2. Germline V gives CDR1 MNHEY, CDR2 SMNVEV (reference sequence). The CDR3 is 16 residues long. J lost 6 bases, V lost 0 bases, and 8 bases had no gene match.

The chain employs TRBV5-4 and TRBJ1-6; TRBD1 agrees at 8 bases. Germline V gene sequence: CDR1 SGHNT, CDR2 YYREEE (reference sequence). This CDR3 spans 15 amino acids. With 3 bases clipped from V and 5 bases from J, the junction kept 4 bases outside the gene matches. The CDR3 region is CASSSQGAHNSPLHF. Written as DNA, the CDR3 is TGTGCCAGCAGCTCCCAGGGGGCTCATAATTCACCCCTCCACTTT.

The rearrangement joins TRBV5-1 to TRBJ1-2; 7 bases map to TRBD1. V was pared by 4 bases and J by 3 bases, with 3 bases of the junction left unmatched. CDR3 size: 13 residues. Germline-derived CDR1 and CDR2 are SGHRS and YFSETQ. The CDR3 DNA reads as TGCGCCAGCAGCCCGCAGGGGGACTATGGCTACACCTTC. It specifies CASSPQGDYGYTF. Combining the CDR3 with reference TRBV5-1 and TRBJ1-2 gives the whole variable domain KAGVTQTPRYLIKTRGQQVTLSCSPISGHRSVSWYQQTPGQGLQFLFEYFSETQRNKGNFPGRFSGRQFSNSRSEMNVSTLELGDSALYLCASSPQGDYGYTFGSGTRLTVV.

This clone showed up just a few times. This chain links TRBV6-6 with TRBJ1-5, with 10 bases fitting TRBD1. The junction had 3 bases not matched to a gene; V was cut back by 10 bases and J by 6 bases. From germline, CDR1 is MNHNY and CDR2 SVGAGI (reference sequence). CDR3 size: 12 residues. This CDR3 is CATRTGGQPQHF. The CDR3 DNA is TGTGCCACGCGGACAGGGGGTCAGCCCCAGCATTTT.

The chain links TRBV2 to TRBJ1-4; 7 bases map to TRBD1. After removal of 4 bases from V and 8 bases from J, the junction contained 16 bases not matched to a gene. The CDR3 has 17 residues. From germline, CDR1 is SNHLY and CDR2 FYNNEI. The CDR3 loop is CASSVDRVWVSREKLFF. The CDR3 coding sequence is TGTGCCAGCAGTGTTGACAGGGTGTGGGTTTCCCGGGAAAAACTGTTTTTT.